The 21 T cell receptor beta chains presented below share a single source sample, sequenced in a study of identical twins. MiXCR, run by TCRdb on the 5' RACE reads, gives a single entry per CDR3 protein. The sample gives 350,000 to 450,000 distinct CDR3 sequences, 18% of which show up once; 12% is in the top ten. The specimen was naive T cells sorted from blood. The receptors were sampled from a man aged 50 to 60 in good health.

V is TRBV3-1 and J is TRBJ2-1, with 13 bases aligning to TRBD2. Germline CDR1 reads LGHDT; CDR2 reads YNNKEL (reference sequence). This CDR3 spans 16 amino acids. After removal of 2 bases from V and 5 bases from J, the junction contained 3 bases not matched to a gene. In nucleotides, the CDR3 is TGTGCCAGCAGCCAACAGACTAGCGGGGGGAACAATGAGCAGTTCTTC. Amino acids: CASSQQTSGGNNEQFF.

The chain carries TRBV9 and TRBJ2-2; 8 bases fit TRBD2. CDR1 and CDR2 (germline): SGDLS, YYNGEE. Trimming removed 2 bases from V and 6 bases from J; junction bases left unmatched: 6. The CDR3 totals 15 residues. For the CDR3, the DNA is TGTGCCAGCAGCGTGGCCGGGACTAGAGCCGGGGAGCTGTTTTTT. This encodes CASSVAGTRAGELFF.

V gene TRBV29-1 combines with J gene TRBJ2-1, with 15 bases matching TRBD2. CDR3 length: 15 residues. V was pared by 4 bases and J by 4 bases, with 2 bases of the junction left unmatched. Germline loops: CDR1 SQVTM, CDR2 ANQGSEA. The CDR3 reads CSVVGTSGGYNEQFF. The CDR3 DNA reads as TGCAGCGTTGTCGGGACTAGCGGGGGGTACAATGAGCAGTTCTTC.

This clonotype was counted ten times or more. This chain uses TRBV25-1 with TRBJ2-2; TRBD2 agrees at 11 bases. The germline V gene has CDR1 MGHDK and CDR2 SYGVNS. Losses at the gene ends were 5 bases for V and 6 bases for J; bases not matched to a gene: 8. This CDR3 spans 16 amino acids. The CDR3 bases are TGTGCCAGCAGTCCATTGACTAGCGGGAAGTCCGGGGAGCTGTTTTTT. The encoded protein is CASSPLTSGKSGELFF.

The sample holds a few counts of this clonotype. The CDR3 region is CASSPQNQPQHF. The CDR3 DNA reads as TGTGCCAGCAGCCCCCAAAATCAGCCCCAGCATTTT. This sequence joins TRBV6-6 and TRBJ1-5; D unresolved. This CDR3 has 12 residues. V lost 6 bases and J lost 4, with 7 bases in between. In germline, CDR1 is MNHNY, CDR2 SVGAGI (reference sequence).

Many counts were recorded for this clonotype. The genes are TRBV4-3 and TRBJ2-1; possibly TRBD1 or TRBD2 for D (5 bases each). V dropped 4 bases and J dropped 9 bases, with 16 bases sitting between them. Per the germline V gene, CDR1 is LGHNA and CDR2 is YSLEER. This CDR3 has 14 residues. CDR3 in amino acids: CASSRYPDGGEQFF. The CDR3 region has the DNA TGCGCCAGCAGCCGATACCCAGATGGGGGTGAGCAGTTCTTC.

This clonotype has a count of ten or more. The rearrangement links TRBV7-2 to TRBJ2-1; the match to TRBD2 covers 7 bases. CDR1 is SGHTA, CDR2 FQGNSA, per germline. V lost 3 bases to trimming and J lost 5 bases; unmatched junction nucleotides: 4. The CDR3 contains 14 residues. CDR3: CASSLRGGNNEQFF. The CDR3 DNA sequence: TGTGCCAGCAGCTTGAGGGGAGGGAACAATGAGCAGTTCTTC.

This chain links TRBV20-1 with TRBJ1-4, with TRBD1 identical over 11 bases. Germline V gives CDR1 DFQATT, CDR2 SNEGSKA (reference sequence). This CDR3 spans 15 amino acids. Losses at the gene ends were 3 bases for V and 10 bases for J; bases not matched to a gene: 10. The CDR3 is CSASAGTGGVGKLFF. The CDR3 DNA is TGCAGTGCTAGCGCCGGGACAGGGGGAGTCGGAAAACTGTTTTTT.

The CDR3 sequence is CATSTGQGFETQYF. DNA for the CDR3: TGTGCCACCAGCACGGGACAGGGGTTCGAGACCCAGTACTTC. The chain uses TRBV15 and TRBJ2-5; TRBD1 aligns across 10 bases. The trim removed 4 bases at V and 5 bases at J, leaving 4 bases unmatched. The V gene's germline CDR1 is LNHNV and CDR2 YYDKDF (reference sequence). This CDR3 spans 14 amino acids.

There are many counts of this clonotype. The chain uses TRBV18 and TRBJ2-2; maybe TRBD2 (6 bases). The germline V and J ends were trimmed by 5 bases and 2 bases, with 12 bases remaining between them. CDR1 KGHSH and CDR2 LQKENI come from the germline V gene. The CDR3 sequence is 15 residues long. CDR3 loop: CASSWLEGNTGELFF. The CDR3 region has the DNA TGTGCCAGCTCATGGCTGGAGGGAAACACCGGGGAGCTGTTTTTT.

This clonotype has a handful of counts. V and J are TRBV6-2 or TRBV6-3 and TRBJ2-7; TRBD2 matches at 8 bases. V gave up 7 bases and J gave up 1 base; unmatched junction bases: 6. Germline-derived CDR1 and CDR2 are MNHEY and SVGEGT. The CDR3 has 14 amino acids. CDR3 DNA: TGTGCCAGCAAGCCGGGACTAGTTTCCTACGAGCAGTACTTC. It specifies CASKPGLVSYEQYF.

The chain carries TRBV2 and TRBJ2-1, with 9 bases fitting TRBD2. J was trimmed by 7 bases and V by 7 bases; bases with no gene match: 23. The CDR3 runs to 19 residues. Per the germline V gene, CDR1 is SNHLY and CDR2 is FYNNEI. The chain's CDR3 is CASTRKGLAGASGENEQFF. DNA of the CDR3: TGTGCCAGCACCAGGAAAGGGTTAGCGGGGGCCTCCGGAGAAAATGAGCAGTTCTTC.

V usage is TRBV7-8 and J usage is TRBJ2-3, with a tentative D call TRBD2 (6 bases). V lost 2 bases to trimming and J lost 3 bases, with 12 bases between them. This CDR3 has 15 residues. CDR1 and CDR2 (germline): SGHVS, FQNEAQ. CDR3 DNA sequence: TGTGCCAGCAGCTTATTGGGCGCGGGGACAGATACGCAGTATTTT. This gives the protein CASSLLGAGTDTQYF.

The rearrangement uses TRBV25-1 and TRBJ2-3; D not certain. The CDR3 loop spans 16 amino acids. Germline assignment: CDR1 MGHDK and CDR2 SYGVNS. V was shortened by 3 bases and J by 0 bases, with 13 bases between the two germline ends. The CDR3 sequence is CASSEATVPSTDTQYF. As DNA, the CDR3 is TGTGCCAGCAGTGAGGCCACAGTCCCTAGCACAGATACGCAGTATTTT.

The rearrangement links TRBV20-1 to TRBJ1-1; D might be TRBD1 (5 bases). The CDR3 is 13 amino acids. Per germline, CDR1 DFQATT and CDR2 SNEGSKA (reference sequence). V was trimmed by 1 base and J by 10 bases, leaving 16 bases between them. This CDR3 reads CSARAQDSRGAFF. CDR3 DNA: TGCAGTGCTAGAGCCCAAGACAGTAGGGGAGCTTTCTTT.

This clonotype was found many times. This sequence joins TRBV20-1 and TRBJ2-5, with unresolved D. The CDR3 sequence is 13 residues long. The germline V gene has CDR1 DFQATT and CDR2 SNEGSKA (reference sequence). Trimming took off 0 bases at V and 2 bases at J, with 7 bases between the two ends. Here the CDR3 reads CSARDWGQETQYF. CDR3 DNA sequence: TGCAGTGCTAGAGATTGGGGTCAAGAGACCCAGTACTTC.

This clonotype was counted at least ten times. This chain uses TRBV27 with TRBJ2-6, with D perhaps matching TRBD1 (5 bases). Germline loops: CDR1 MNHEY, CDR2 SMNVEV (reference sequence). The V end was cut by 0 bases, the J end by 3 bases, with 6 bases between. CDR3 size: 15 residues. CDR3 sequence reads: CASSLSGVGANVLTF. Written as DNA, the CDR3 is TGTGCCAGCAGTTTATCAGGGGTTGGGGCCAACGTCCTGACTTTC.

Ten or more counts support this clonotype. The chain links TRBV29-1 to TRBJ2-3; TRBD1 matches 12 bases. The CDR3 is 15 amino acids. The trim removed 6 bases at V and 3 bases at J, leaving 7 bases unmatched. Germline lookup yields CDR1 SQVTM and CDR2 ANQGSEA. The CDR3 sequence: CSVPWDRGRTDTQYF. The CDR3 bases are TGCAGCGTGCCTTGGGACAGGGGGCGGACAGATACGCAGTATTTT.

This clonotype was detected a few times. The genes are TRBV3-1 and TRBJ2-1; 7 bases are shared with TRBD1. With 5 bases clipped from V and 9 bases from J, the junction kept 13 bases outside the gene matches. CDR3 size: 15 residues. CDR1 and CDR2 (germline): LGHDT, YNNKEL (reference sequence). The CDR3 spells CASSVRQGRRSEQFF. CDR3 bases: TGTGCCAGCAGCGTGAGACAGGGCCGCAGGAGTGAGCAGTTCTTC.

The chain links TRBV20-1 to TRBJ2-5; D is perhaps TRBD2 (5 bases). V gave up 1 base and J gave up 3 bases, with 9 bases separating them. The length of the CDR3 is 13 residues. The V gene's germline CDR1 is DFQATT and CDR2 SNEGSKA (reference sequence). The CDR3 protein is CSARADWEETQYF. The CDR3 DNA reads TGCAGTGCTAGAGCGGACTGGGAAGAGACCCAGTACTTC.

This clonotype appeared a few times. This chain uses TRBV27 with TRBJ1-1, with 7 bases fitting TRBD1. V lost 7 bases, J lost 6 bases, and 11 bases stayed unmatched. Germline CDR1 and CDR2: MNHEY and SMNVEV (reference sequence). The CDR3 covers 14 residues. CDR3 amino acids: CASTLTGAGAEAFF. The CDR3 DNA reads TGTGCCAGCACCTTAACAGGGGCCGGAGCTGAAGCTTTCTTT.